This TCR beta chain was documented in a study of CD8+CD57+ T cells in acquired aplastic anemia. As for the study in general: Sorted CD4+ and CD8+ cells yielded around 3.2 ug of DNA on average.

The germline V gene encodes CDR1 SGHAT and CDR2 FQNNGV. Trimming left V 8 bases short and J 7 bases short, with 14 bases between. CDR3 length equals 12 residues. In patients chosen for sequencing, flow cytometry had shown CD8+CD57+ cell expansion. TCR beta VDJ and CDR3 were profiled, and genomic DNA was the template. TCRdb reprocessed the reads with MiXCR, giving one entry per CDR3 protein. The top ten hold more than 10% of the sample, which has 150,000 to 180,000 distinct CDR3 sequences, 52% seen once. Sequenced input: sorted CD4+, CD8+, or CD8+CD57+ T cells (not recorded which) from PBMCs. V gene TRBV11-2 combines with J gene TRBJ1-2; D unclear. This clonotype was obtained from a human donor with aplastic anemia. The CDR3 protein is CASGLGGRGYTF. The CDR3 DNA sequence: TGTGCCAGCGGTCTCGGTGGACGTGGCTACACCTTC.